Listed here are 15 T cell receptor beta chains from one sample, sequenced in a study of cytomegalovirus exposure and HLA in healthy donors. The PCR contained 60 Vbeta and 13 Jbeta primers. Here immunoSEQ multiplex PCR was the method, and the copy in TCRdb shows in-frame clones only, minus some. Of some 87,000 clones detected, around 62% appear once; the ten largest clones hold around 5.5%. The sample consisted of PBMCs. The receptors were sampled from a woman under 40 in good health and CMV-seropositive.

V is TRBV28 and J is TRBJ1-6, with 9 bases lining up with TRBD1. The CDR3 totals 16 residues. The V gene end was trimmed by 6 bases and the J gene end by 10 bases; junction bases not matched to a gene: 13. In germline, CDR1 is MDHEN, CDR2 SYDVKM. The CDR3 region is CASSPNPGTGNSPLHF. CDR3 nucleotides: TGTGCCAGCAGCCCAAACCCCGGGACAGGGAACTCACCCCTCCACTTT.

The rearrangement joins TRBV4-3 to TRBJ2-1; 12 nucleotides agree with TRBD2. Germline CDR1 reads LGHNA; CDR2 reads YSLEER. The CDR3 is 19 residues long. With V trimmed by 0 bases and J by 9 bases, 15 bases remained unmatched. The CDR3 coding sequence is TGCGCCAGCAGCCAAGATGAGACCGGACTAGCGGGGTTAAGGGGTGAGCAGTTCTTC. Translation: CASSQDETGLAGLRGEQFF.

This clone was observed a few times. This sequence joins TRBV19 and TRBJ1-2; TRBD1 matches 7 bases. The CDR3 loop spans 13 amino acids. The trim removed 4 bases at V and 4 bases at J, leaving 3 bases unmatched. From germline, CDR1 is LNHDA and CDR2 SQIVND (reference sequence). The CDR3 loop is CASSKGQLYGYTF. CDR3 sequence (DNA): TGTGCCAGTAGTAAGGGACAGCTCTATGGCTACACCTTC.

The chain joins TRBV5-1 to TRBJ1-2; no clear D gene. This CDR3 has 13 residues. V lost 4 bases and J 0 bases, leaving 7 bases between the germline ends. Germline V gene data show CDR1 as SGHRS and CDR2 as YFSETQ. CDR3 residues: CASSDTTNYGYTF. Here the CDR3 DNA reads TGCGCCAGCAGCGACACCACTAACTATGGCTACACCTTC.

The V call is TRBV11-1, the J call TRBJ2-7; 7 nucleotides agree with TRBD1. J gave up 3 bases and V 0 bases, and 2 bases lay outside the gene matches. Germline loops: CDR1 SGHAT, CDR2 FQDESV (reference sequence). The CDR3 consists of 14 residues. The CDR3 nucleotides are TGTGCCAGCAGCTTAGCGGGACAGATCTACGAGCAGTACTTC. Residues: CASSLAGQIYEQYF. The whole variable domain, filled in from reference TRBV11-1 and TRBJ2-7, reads EAEVAQSPRYKITEKSQAVAFWCDPISGHATLYWYRQILGQGPELLVQFQDESVVDDSQLPKDRFSAERLKGVDSTLKIQPAELGDSAMYLCASSLAGQIYEQYFGPGTRLTVT.

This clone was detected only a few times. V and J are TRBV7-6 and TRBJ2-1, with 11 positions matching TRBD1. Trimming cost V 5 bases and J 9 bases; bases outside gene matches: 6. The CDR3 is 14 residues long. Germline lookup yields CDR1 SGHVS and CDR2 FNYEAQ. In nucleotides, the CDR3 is TGTGCCAGCAGCGTATCCGGGACAGGGGGTGAGCAGTTCTTC. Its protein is CASSVSGTGGEQFF.

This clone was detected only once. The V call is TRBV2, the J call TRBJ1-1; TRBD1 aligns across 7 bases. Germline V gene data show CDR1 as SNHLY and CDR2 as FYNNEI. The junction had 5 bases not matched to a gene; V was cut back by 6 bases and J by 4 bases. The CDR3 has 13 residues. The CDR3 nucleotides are TGTGCCAGCAGGCTGACAGGGCCCACTGAAGCTTTCTTT. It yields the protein CASRLTGPTEAFF.

In DNA form, the CDR3 reads TGTGCCAGTAGTATCGGGGGGGGCTCGGGCAATGAGCAGTTCTTC. Translating gives CASSIGGGSGNEQFF. This chain uses TRBV19 with TRBJ2-1; 8 bases fit TRBD2. Trimming took 3 bases from V and 6 from J; bases not matched to a gene: 7. The CDR3 has 15 amino acids. Germline assignment: CDR1 LNHDA and CDR2 SQIVND (reference sequence).

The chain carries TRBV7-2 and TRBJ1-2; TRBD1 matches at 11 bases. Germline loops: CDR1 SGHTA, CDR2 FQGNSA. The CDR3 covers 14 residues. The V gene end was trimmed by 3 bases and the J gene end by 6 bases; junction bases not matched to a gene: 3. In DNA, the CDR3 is TGTGCCAGCAGCTTTGGGACAGGGGGACATGGCTACACCTTC. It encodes CASSFGTGGHGYTF.

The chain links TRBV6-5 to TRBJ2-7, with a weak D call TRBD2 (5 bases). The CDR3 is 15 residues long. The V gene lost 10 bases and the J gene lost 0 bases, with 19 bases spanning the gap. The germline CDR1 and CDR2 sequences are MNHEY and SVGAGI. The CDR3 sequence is CAIEAGPGSSYEQYF. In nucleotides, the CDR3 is TGTGCCATCGAGGCGGGCCCGGGGAGCTCCTACGAGCAGTACTTC.

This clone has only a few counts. The DNA of the CDR3 is TGTGCCAGCAGCGGGGGAGGGAGCTCTGGAAACACCATATATTTT. This codes for CASSGGGSSGNTIYF. J is TRBJ1-3 and V is TRBV6-5, with D perhaps matching TRBD1 (5 bases). The CDR3 length is 15 residues. Trimming took off 6 bases at V and 0 bases at J, with 12 bases between the two ends. The germline V gene encodes CDR1 MNHEY and CDR2 SVGAGI.

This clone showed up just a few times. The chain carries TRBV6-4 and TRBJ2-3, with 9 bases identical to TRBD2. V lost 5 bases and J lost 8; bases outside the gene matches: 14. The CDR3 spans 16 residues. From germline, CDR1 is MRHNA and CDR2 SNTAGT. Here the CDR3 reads CASSIAGDPSRGTQYF. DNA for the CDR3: TGTGCCAGCAGTATAGCGGGGGATCCTTCTCGTGGTACGCAGTATTTT.

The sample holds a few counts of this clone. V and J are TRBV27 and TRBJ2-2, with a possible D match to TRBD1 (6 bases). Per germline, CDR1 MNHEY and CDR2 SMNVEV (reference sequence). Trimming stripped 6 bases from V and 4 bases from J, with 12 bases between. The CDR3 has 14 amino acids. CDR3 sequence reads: CASSHTGSTGELFF. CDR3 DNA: TGTGCCAGCAGCCACACAGGGTCCACCGGGGAGCTGTTTTTT.

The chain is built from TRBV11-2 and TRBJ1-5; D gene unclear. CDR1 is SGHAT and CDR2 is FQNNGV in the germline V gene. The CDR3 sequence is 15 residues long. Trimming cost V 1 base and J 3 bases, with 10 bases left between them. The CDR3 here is CASSLVTGFNQPQHF. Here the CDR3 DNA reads TGTGCCAGCAGCTTAGTGACCGGGTTCAATCAGCCCCAGCATTTT.

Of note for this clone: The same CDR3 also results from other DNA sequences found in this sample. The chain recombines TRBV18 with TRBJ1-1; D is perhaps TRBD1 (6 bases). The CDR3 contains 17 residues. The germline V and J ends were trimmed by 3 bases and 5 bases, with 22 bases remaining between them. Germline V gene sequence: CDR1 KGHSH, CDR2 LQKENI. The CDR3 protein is CASSPVDQGGERTEAFF. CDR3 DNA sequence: TGTGCCAGCTCACCTGTGGACCAAGGGGGAGAAAGGACTGAAGCTTTCTTT. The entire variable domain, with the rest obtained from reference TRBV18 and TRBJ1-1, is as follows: NAGVMQNPRHLVRRRGQEARLRCSPMKGHSHVYWYRQLPEEGLKFMVYLQKENIIDESGMPKERFSAEFPKEGPSILRIQQVVRGDSAAYFCASSPVDQGGERTEAFFGQGTRLTVV.